This TCR beta chain was identified during a study of T cell responses to AZD1222 COVID-19 vaccine. Findings and caveats of the study: With two AZD1222 doses given, Spike-specific TCR breadth and depth both rose. The sample set comprised mostly white British donors with more females, and clonal diversity was possibly underestimated. Repertoires were collected only later (after the peak T cell response had occurred).

Concerning this clone: The antigen remains undetermined.

The CDR3 loop spans 14 amino acids. The V gene lost 3 bases and the J gene lost 0 bases, with 8 bases spanning the gap. CDR1 SGDLS and CDR2 YYNGEE come from the germline V gene. The table came from immunoSEQ multiplex PCR; TCRdb's copy has only in-frame clones and leaves some out. The data show about 120,000 clones, with about 89% seen just once and 4.5% held by the top ten. J is TRBJ2-3 and V is TRBV9; D is unresolved. The starting material was peripheral blood, obtained on day 0 of AZD1222 vaccination. This clonotype originated in an adult in good health. The CDR3 region has the DNA TGTGCCAGCAGCGGATACATTAGCACAGATACGCAGTATTTT. Protein sequence: CASSGYISTDTQYF.